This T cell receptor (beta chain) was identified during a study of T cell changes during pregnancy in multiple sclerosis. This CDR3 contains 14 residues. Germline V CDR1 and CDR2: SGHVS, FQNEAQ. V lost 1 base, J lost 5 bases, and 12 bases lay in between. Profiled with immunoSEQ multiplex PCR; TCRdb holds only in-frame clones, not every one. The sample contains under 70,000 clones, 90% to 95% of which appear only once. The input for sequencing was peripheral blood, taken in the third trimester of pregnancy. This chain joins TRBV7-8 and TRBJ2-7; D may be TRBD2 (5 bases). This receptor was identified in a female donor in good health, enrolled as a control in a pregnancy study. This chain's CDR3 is CASSLVTLVDEQYF. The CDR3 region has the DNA TGTGCCAGCAGCTTAGTAACACTAGTCGACGAGCAGTACTTC.